Below, 29 T cell receptor beta chains from the same sample are listed, as sequenced in a study of cytomegalovirus exposure and HLA in healthy donors. PCR primers comprised 60 Vbeta and 13 Jbeta primers. TCRdb keeps only in-frame clones here, not all; method: immunoSEQ multiplex PCR. The table includes roughly 170,000 clones, 70% to 85% detected once. The sequenced sample was PBMCs. All receptors come from a girl aged 2-9 years in good health and CMV-seropositive.

The chain carries TRBV5-6 and TRBJ1-3; perhaps TRBD1 as D (6 bases). Looked up from germline, CDR1 is SGHDT and CDR2 is YYEEEE. The CDR3 sequence is 15 residues long. V was shortened by 0 bases and J by 3 bases, with 10 bases between the two germline ends. CDR3 loop: CASSLVAGDGNTIYF. The CDR3 DNA follows: TGTGCCAGCAGCTTGGTGGCAGGGGATGGAAACACCATATATTTT.

The chain combines TRBV30 with TRBJ2-1, with D unclear. The CDR3 covers 14 residues. Looked up from germline, CDR1 is GTSNPN and CDR2 is SVGIG (reference sequence). Trimming stripped 4 bases from V and 0 bases from J, with 10 bases between. CDR3 sequence: CAWIPESSYNEQFF. As DNA, the CDR3 is TGTGCCTGGATCCCTGAGAGCTCCTACAATGAGCAGTTCTTC. The full variable domain, rest sourced from reference TRBV30 and TRBJ2-1, is SQTIHQWPATLVQPVGSPLSLECTVEGTSNPNLYWYRQAAGRGLQLLFYSVGIGQISSEVPQNLSASRPQDRQFILSSKKLLLSDSGFYLCAWIPESSYNEQFFGPGTRLTVL.

The rearrangement links TRBV28 to TRBJ1-5; weak D call: TRBD1 (6 bases). V was shortened by 6 bases and J by 7 bases, with 16 bases between the two germline ends. CDR3 length: 14 residues. CDR1 MDHEN and CDR2 SYDVKM come from the germline V gene. This CDR3 reads CASSSGYRVQPQHF. The DNA for the CDR3 is TGTGCCAGCAGCTCGGGATACAGGGTCCAGCCCCAGCATTTT. Complete variable domain (other parts from reference TRBV28 and TRBJ1-5): DVKVTQSSRYLVKRTGEKVFLECVQDMDHENMFWYRQDPGLGLRLIYFSYDVKMKEKGDIPEGYSVSREKKERFSLILESASTNQTSMYLCASSSGYRVQPQHFGDGTRLSIL.

The chain carries TRBV7-3 and TRBJ1-5; D is possibly TRBD1 (6 bases). V was clipped by 4 bases and J by 1 base, with 8 bases between them. CDR3 length equals 14 residues. Germline values: CDR1 SGHTA, CDR2 FQGTGA. The DNA for the CDR3 is TGTGCCAGCAGCTCGAGGGGGAGCAATCAGCCCCAGCATTTT. Amino acids: CASSSRGSNQPQHF.

This clone was seen just once. This rearrangement joins TRBV18 to TRBJ1-2, with D tentatively TRBD1 (6 bases). The CDR3 has 14 amino acids. Trimming cost V 3 bases and J 3 bases, with 11 bases left between them. In germline, CDR1 is KGHSH, CDR2 LQKENI. This CDR3 reads CASSPEPGDYGYTF. In DNA, the CDR3 is TGTGCCAGCTCACCTGAACCAGGGGACTATGGCTACACCTTC.

The chain joins TRBV7-8 to TRBJ1-4, with D unresolved. The V gene's germline CDR1 is SGHVS and CDR2 FQNEAQ. The V end was cut by 5 bases, the J end by 8 bases, with 24 bases between. The CDR3 is made up of 17 amino acids. In nucleotides, the CDR3 is TGTGCCAGCAGCGTTGCCGACGGGAGCCCCGGCTACGAAAAACTGTTTTTT. Its protein is CASSVADGSPGYEKLFF.

This sequence joins TRBV6-5 and TRBJ2-3; tentative D call: TRBD1 (6 bases). Trimming cost V 5 bases and J 2 bases, with 11 bases left between them. Germline values: CDR1 MNHEY, CDR2 SVGAGI. The CDR3 consists of 14 residues. CDR3 sequence reads: CASSGRDITDTQYF. For the CDR3, the DNA is TGTGCCAGCAGTGGCCGGGACATCACAGATACGCAGTATTTT.

V is TRBV7-6 and J is TRBJ1-6; 7 bases fit TRBD1. The CDR3 length is 16 residues. Germline assignment: CDR1 SGHVS and CDR2 FNYEAQ. V was clipped by 4 bases and J by 0 bases; unmatched bases: 3. CDR3: CASSSDRSSYNSPLHF. The DNA of the CDR3 is TGTGCCAGCAGCTCGGACAGGAGCTCCTATAATTCACCCCTCCACTTT.

The chain links TRBV5-4 to TRBJ2-7, with 9 bases identical to TRBD1. The V gene's germline CDR1 is SGHNT and CDR2 YYREEE (reference sequence). V was pared by 5 bases and J by 2 bases, with 8 bases of the junction left unmatched. The CDR3 extends over 15 amino acids. The CDR3 here is CASRGGGTGTYEQYF. The CDR3 DNA is TGTGCCAGCAGGGGGGGCGGGACAGGGACCTACGAGCAGTACTTC. The whole variable domain, filled in from reference TRBV5-4 and TRBJ2-7, reads ETGVTQSPTHLIKTRGQQVTLRCSSQSGHNTVSWYQQALGQGPQFIFQYYREEENGRGNFPPRFSGLQFPNYSSELNVNALELDDSALYLCASRGGGTGTYEQYFGPGTRLTVT.

The genes are TRBV19 and TRBJ2-7; 7 nucleotides agree with TRBD2. Germline loops: CDR1 LNHDA, CDR2 SQIVND (reference sequence). The V gene end was trimmed by 6 bases and the J gene end by 2 bases; junction bases not matched to a gene: 1. The CDR3 has 12 residues. The CDR3 sequence: CASRGGAYEQYF. The CDR3 DNA is TGTGCCAGTAGGGGAGGGGCCTACGAGCAGTACTTC.

The chain recombines TRBV6-6 with TRBJ1-1; D gene ambiguous. Between the trimmed V and J ends, which lost 1 base and 1 base, there was a span of 10 bases. CDR1 and CDR2 (germline): MNHNY, SVGAGI (reference sequence). CDR3 size: 15 residues. The CDR3 spells CASSYFSVKNTEAFF. For the CDR3, the DNA is TGTGCCAGCAGTTACTTTTCGGTGAAGAACACTGAAGCTTTCTTT.

This chain connects TRBV25-1 to TRBJ1-2, with TRBD1 identical over 12 bases. The CDR3 loop spans 17 amino acids. Trimming removed 4 bases from V and 4 bases from J; junction bases left unmatched: 10. Germline CDR1 reads MGHDK; CDR2 reads SYGVNS. The CDR3: CASSGTRRGQGAYGYTF. In DNA form, the CDR3 reads TGTGCCAGCAGTGGTACAAGGAGGGGACAGGGGGCCTATGGCTACACCTTC.

The V gene is TRBV2, the J gene TRBJ1-2; D may be TRBD1 (6 bases). V shed 3 bases and J shed 8 bases, with 16 bases lying between them. This CDR3 is 14 amino acids long. CDR1 is SNHLY and CDR2 is FYNNEI in the germline V gene. CDR3 sequence (DNA): TGTGCCAGCAGTGACCGGACAGATTACCAGGGCTACACCTTC. Translating gives CASSDRTDYQGYTF.

The chain employs TRBV7-9 and TRBJ2-5, with 8 bases matching TRBD2. CDR3 length: 14 residues. Germline trimming cut 1 base from V and 3 bases from J; bases unmatched to any gene: 1. CDR1 and CDR2 from the germline V gene are SEHNR and FQNEAQ (reference sequence). The CDR3 reads CASSLEREKETQYF. Here the CDR3 DNA reads TGTGCCAGCAGCTTAGAGCGGGAGAAAGAGACCCAGTACTTC.

This clone was recorded only once. V usage is TRBV27 and J usage is TRBJ1-2, with TRBD1 matching over 11 bases. With 5 bases clipped from V and 7 bases from J, the junction kept 3 bases outside the gene matches. CDR1 MNHEY and CDR2 SMNVEV come from the germline V gene (reference sequence). The CDR3 totals 13 residues. CDR3 residues: CASSVGQGGGYTF. DNA for the CDR3: TGTGCCAGCAGTGTGGGACAGGGGGGTGGCTACACCTTC.

This chain joins TRBV6-1 and TRBJ2-5; unclear D gene. The V gene's germline CDR1 is MNHNS and CDR2 SASEGT. The CDR3 has 15 amino acids. Trimming removed 3 bases at V and 2 bases at J, with 13 bases between. The chain's CDR3 is CASSEAVHSQETQYF. The CDR3 region has the DNA TGTGCCAGCAGTGAGGCGGTACACTCACAAGAGACCCAGTACTTC.

The CDR3 sequence is CASSYGGPYNEQFF. CDR3 sequence (DNA): TGTGCCAGCAGCTACGGAGGACCCTACAATGAGCAGTTCTTC. The chain uses TRBV6-5 and TRBJ2-1; D perhaps matches TRBD2 (5 bases). Trimming removed 6 bases at V and 2 bases at J, with 11 bases between. Per germline, CDR1 MNHEY and CDR2 SVGAGI. This CDR3 spans 14 amino acids.

Only a few counts were recorded for this clone. The genes are TRBV5-1 and TRBJ2-5, with D maybe TRBD2 (5 bases). Deletions cut 5 bases from V and 2 bases from J, with 16 bases between. Germline CDR1 SGHRS, CDR2 YFSETQ. The CDR3 loop spans 15 amino acids. The chain's CDR3 is CASSPPGSGQETQYF. CDR3 nucleotides: TGCGCCAGCAGTCCCCCGGGGAGTGGGCAAGAGACCCAGTACTTC.

This clone was observed a single time. The genes are TRBV5-5 and TRBJ1-3; D gene ambiguous. V was trimmed by 1 base and J by 0 bases, leaving 20 bases between them. The CDR3 spans 19 residues. Germline CDR1 is SGHKS and CDR2 is YYEKEE (reference sequence). This CDR3 is CASSLIGPPPYSSGNTIYF. The DNA for the CDR3 is TGTGCCAGCAGCTTGATTGGGCCACCACCCTATAGCTCTGGAAACACCATATATTTT. Variable domain in full (rest from reference TRBV5-5 and TRBJ1-3): DAGVTQSPTHLIKTRGQQVTLRCSPISGHKSVSWYQQVLGQGPQFIFQYYEKEERGRGNFPDRFSARQFPNYSSELNVNALLLGDSALYLCASSLIGPPPYSSGNTIYFGEGSWLTVV.

This chain connects TRBV29-1 to TRBJ2-2; possible D gene TRBD1, 5 bases. With 2 bases removed from V and 2 bases from J, the gap between germline ends came to 12 bases. CDR1 is SQVTM and CDR2 is ANQGSEA in the germline V gene. The CDR3 sequence is 15 residues long. The CDR3 spells CSVEPRQGNTGELFF. The CDR3 DNA sequence: TGCAGCGTTGAACCCCGTCAGGGAAACACCGGGGAGCTGTTTTTT.

The rearrangement links TRBV6-4 to TRBJ2-2, with TRBD1 identical over 7 bases. Trimming took 3 bases from V and 5 from J; bases not matched to a gene: 6. This CDR3 region has 15 residues. CDR1 and CDR2 from the germline V gene are MRHNA and SNTAGT. The CDR3 protein is CASSEQTGTTGELFF. The CDR3 bases are TGTGCCAGCAGTGAGCAGACAGGGACGACCGGGGAGCTGTTTTTT.

This rearrangement joins TRBV6-1 to TRBJ1-6, with 9 bases aligning to TRBD1. V trimming: 7 bases; J trimming: 8 bases; junction bases outside the gene matches: 6. The germline V gene encodes CDR1 MNHNS and CDR2 SASEGT. This CDR3 region has 14 residues. CDR3 sequence: CASTRTGDDSPLHF. CDR3 sequence (DNA): TGTGCCAGCACAAGGACAGGGGACGATTCACCCCTCCACTTT.

This sequence joins TRBV14 and TRBJ2-7, with 7 bases that match TRBD2. Germline CDR1 and CDR2: SGHDN and FVKESK. This CDR3 spans 15 amino acids. The V gene end was trimmed by 0 bases and the J gene end by 2 bases; junction bases not matched to a gene: 4. The CDR3 DNA sequence: TGTGCCAGCAGCCAAGATTCGGGAGGCACCTACGAGCAGTACTTC. It is translated as CASSQDSGGTYEQYF. The full variable domain, its missing parts supplied by reference TRBV14 and TRBJ2-7, is EAGVTQFPSHSVIEKGQTVTLRCDPISGHDNLYWYRRVMGKEIKFLLHFVKESKQDESGMPNNRFLAERTGGTYSTLKVQPAELEDSGVYFCASSQDSGGTYEQYFGPGTRLTVT.

The chain has TRBV18 and TRBJ2-7; D gene ambiguous. The CDR3 is 16 amino acids. Deletions cut 1 base from V and 4 bases from J, with 17 bases between. Germline V lookup: CDR1 KGHSH, CDR2 LQKENI. CDR3 region: CASSPLPRANLYEQYF. CDR3 DNA: TGTGCCAGCTCACCACTGCCCCGCGCCAACTTGTACGAGCAGTACTTC. Full variable domain (outside the CDR3, taken from reference TRBV18 and TRBJ2-7): NAGVMQNPRHLVRRRGQEARLRCSPMKGHSHVYWYRQLPEEGLKFMVYLQKENIIDESGMPKERFSAEFPKEGPSILRIQQVVRGDSAAYFCASSPLPRANLYEQYFGPGTRLTVT.

The V gene is TRBV2, the J gene TRBJ1-6; D is unclear. Germline V gene sequence: CDR1 SNHLY, CDR2 FYNNEI. The CDR3 has 13 amino acids. Trimming removed 7 bases from V and 10 bases from J, with 14 bases in between. CDR3 loop: CASILEVMSPLHF. As DNA, the CDR3 is TGTGCCAGCATCCTTGAGGTTATGTCACCCCTCCACTTT. The full variable domain, in which reference TRBV2 and TRBJ1-6 provide the parts outside the CDR3, is EPEVTQTPSHQVTQMGQEVILRCVPISNHLYFYWYRQILGQKVEFLVSFYNNEISEKSEIFDDQFSVERPDGSNFTLKIRSTKLEDSAMYFCASILEVMSPLHFGNGTRLTVT.

The V and J genes are TRBV2 and TRBJ2-2, with D possibly TRBD1 on 6 matching bases. Germline V gene sequence: CDR1 SNHLY, CDR2 FYNNEI. This CDR3 has 17 amino acids. Trimming cost V 3 bases and J 0 bases, with 14 bases left between them. The chain's CDR3 is CASSDLVGQSNTGELFF. In nucleotides, the CDR3 is TGTGCCAGCAGTGATTTGGTAGGACAGTCGAACACCGGGGAGCTGTTTTTT.

The V gene is TRBV5-4, the J gene TRBJ2-1; maybe TRBD2 (5 bases). Trimming left V 6 bases short and J 10 bases short, with 17 bases between. The CDR3 is made up of 13 amino acids. Germline-derived CDR1 and CDR2 are SGHNT and YYREEE (reference sequence). The CDR3 DNA reads TGTGCCAGCACCCCTGGCCAGGAGGAGGAGCAGTTCTTC. It encodes CASTPGQEEEQFF.

This sequence joins TRBV7-6 and TRBJ1-2, with 7 bases aligning to TRBD1. Trimming took 4 bases from V and 6 from J; bases not matched to a gene: 5. Germline CDR1 is SGHVS and CDR2 is FNYEAQ. There are 13 residues in the CDR3. The CDR3 protein is CASSSSTGHGYTF. The CDR3 coding sequence is TGTGCCAGCAGCTCCTCGACAGGGCATGGCTACACCTTC.

The chain combines TRBV2 with TRBJ2-1; D is perhaps TRBD2 (5 bases). The CDR3 has 13 residues. Germline CDR1 SNHLY, CDR2 FYNNEI. Trimming cost V 3 bases and J 6 bases, with 9 bases left between them. CDR3 protein: CASSDDYFNEQFF. The CDR3 DNA reads as TGTGCCAGCAGTGATGACTACTTCAATGAGCAGTTCTTC.